This T cell receptor beta chain was identified during a study of cytomegalovirus exposure and HLA in healthy donors. V lost 3 bases, J lost 7 bases, and 16 bases lay in between. The CDR3 extends over 15 amino acids. Germline V gene sequence: CDR1 SGHAT, CDR2 FQNNGV. Amplification used 60 Vbeta primers and 13 Jbeta primers. The protocol was immunoSEQ multiplex PCR, while the TCRdb copy is restricted to in-frame clones and leaves out a portion. The table records about 110,000 clones, 74% of them present only once. On this clone itself: No antigen is known for it.

Study-wide points: Immune exposure data for these donors was limited to CMV serostatus.

The rearrangement joins TRBV11-2 to TRBJ2-1; D might be TRBD1 (7 bases). The clonotype originates from a man in his fifties in good health and CMV-seropositive. Sequenced: PBMCs. In DNA form, the CDR3 reads TGTGCCAGCAGCTTGGAGGGGGCACGAGAGAATGAGCAGTTCTTC. It translates to CASSLEGARENEQFF.